The clone carrying this T cell receptor (beta chain) has just a few counts. The germline V gene has CDR1 KGHSH and CDR2 LQKENI. The CDR3 sequence is 14 residues long. V lost 6 bases and J lost 5, with 16 bases in between. This entry comes from a study of long-term antiretroviral therapy in people with HIV. Researchers report immunoSEQ v3.0 was run at survey level. This table comes from immunoSEQ multiplex PCR, and its TCRdb copy is limited to in-frame clones, with some not included. The sample records about 14,000 clones, 75% to 85% being singletons. The clonotype comes from a man aged 30 to 39 with HIV. V usage is TRBV18 and J usage is TRBJ2-5; D gene unclear. The sample was unsorted PBMCs, taken 0.4 years after starting antiretroviral therapy. The CDR3 here is CASSWTERAETQYF. The CDR3, as DNA: TGTGCCAGCTCTTGGACGGAGCGTGCCGAGACCCAGTACTTC.